Below, one T cell receptor (beta chain) is given with its context. This sample is part of a study of blood T cell repertoires in COVID-19. Repertoires were generated with immunoSEQ multiplex PCR, while TCRdb's copy carries only in-frame clones and drops some. In the table there are some 120,000 clones, approximately 80% of which are singletons. The CDR3 covers 14 residues. The germline gives CDR1 MNHEY, CDR2 SVGAGI. Trimming cost V 6 bases and J 4 bases, with 15 bases left between them. This TCR was sampled from a man between 65 and 79 years old with acute or convalescent COVID-19. This chain uses TRBV6-5 with TRBJ1-2; tentative D call: TRBD1 (5 bases). Source material: peripheral blood. The CDR3 nucleotides read TGTGCCAGCAGCCCAATCGGGGGAGCCTATGGCTACACCTTC. The encoded protein is CASSPIGGAYGYTF.